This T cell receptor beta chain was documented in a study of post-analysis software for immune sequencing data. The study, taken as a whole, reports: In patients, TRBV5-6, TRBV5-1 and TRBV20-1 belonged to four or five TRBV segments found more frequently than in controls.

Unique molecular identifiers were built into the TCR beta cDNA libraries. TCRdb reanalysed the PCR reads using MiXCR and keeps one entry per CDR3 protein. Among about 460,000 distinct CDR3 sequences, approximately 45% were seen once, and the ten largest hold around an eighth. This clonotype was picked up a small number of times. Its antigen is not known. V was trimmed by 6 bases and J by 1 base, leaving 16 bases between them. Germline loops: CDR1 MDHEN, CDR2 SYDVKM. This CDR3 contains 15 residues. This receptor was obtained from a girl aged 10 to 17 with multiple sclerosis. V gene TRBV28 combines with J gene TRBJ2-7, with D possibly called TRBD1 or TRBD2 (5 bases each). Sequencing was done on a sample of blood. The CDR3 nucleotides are TGTGCCAGCAGGGACACCGGGACGGCATCCTACGAGCAGTACTTC. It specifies CASRDTGTASYEQYF.